This TCR beta chain was recorded in a study of cytomegalovirus exposure and HLA in healthy donors. General study results and limits: Productive status was seen about 90% or about 30% of the time for most TCR beta V segments in an earlier analysis. HLA-A and HLA-B allele assignments for most subjects were reportedly predicted accurately using TCR beta sequences. A later analysis found common viral pathogens apparently linked to several of the most significant clusters.

The study ran its PCR with 60 Vbeta and 13 Jbeta primers. TCRdb's table, derived via immunoSEQ multiplex PCR, lists solely in-frame clones and lacks some. The sample has about 140,000 clones, 68% seen once. To note about this clone: No antigen is known for it.

V lost 4 bases, J lost 5 bases, and 15 bases lay in between. This CDR3 has 15 residues. The germline V gene has CDR1 MNHNS and CDR2 SASEGT. The rearrangement uses TRBV6-1 and TRBJ1-5, with D perhaps TRBD1 (6 bases). Sequenced sample: PBMCs. The TCR was taken from a young man in good health and CMV-seropositive. The CDR3 sequence: CASSGTRQVHQPQHF. In DNA, the CDR3 is TGTGCCAGCAGTGGTACAAGACAGGTACATCAGCCCCAGCATTTT.